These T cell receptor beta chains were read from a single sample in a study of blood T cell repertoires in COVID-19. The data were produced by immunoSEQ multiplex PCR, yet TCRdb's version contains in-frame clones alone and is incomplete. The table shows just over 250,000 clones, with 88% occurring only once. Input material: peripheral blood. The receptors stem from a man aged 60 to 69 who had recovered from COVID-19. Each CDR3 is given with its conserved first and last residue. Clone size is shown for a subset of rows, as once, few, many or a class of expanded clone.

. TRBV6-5 CASSRLAGGQETQYF
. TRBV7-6 CASSSAAAGGHTDTQYF
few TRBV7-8 CASSADRRFQETQYF
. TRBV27 CASSLRGGAGELFF
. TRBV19 CASSIQLSQPQHF
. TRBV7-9 CASSSGLAGGETQYF
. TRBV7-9 CASTKPGQGAPGELFF
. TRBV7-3 CASSLTAGGQGTDTQYF
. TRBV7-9 CASTVSVSGEKLFF
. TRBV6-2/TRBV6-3 CASSTERLAGNWFSYEQYF
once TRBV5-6 CASSLVAESTDTQYF
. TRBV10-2 CASSESSGYNEQFF
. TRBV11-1 CASSQVLAGRTGELFF
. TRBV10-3 CAISESTGSEQFF
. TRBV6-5 CASSRDRVITEAFF
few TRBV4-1 CASRETSGGAGTGELFF
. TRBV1 CTSSQRGSSGWPSYEQYF
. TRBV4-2 CASSRTGAETPLHF
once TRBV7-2 CASSPSGYSNQPQHF
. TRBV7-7 CASSLGTGAETQYF
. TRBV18 CASSPPRGDVTNEKLFF
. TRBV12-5 CASGSDRGIGYEQYF
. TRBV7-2 CASSWTSYEQYF
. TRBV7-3 CASSSYNPGDSSYNEQFF
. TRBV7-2 CASSSLGTGITDTQYF
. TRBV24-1 CATKNPAGLGEKLFF
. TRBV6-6 CASSDRQVYGYTF
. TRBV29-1 CSVLAGVNTGELFF
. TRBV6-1 CASSEAWGLAGDTQYF
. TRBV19 CASSRALELQPQHF
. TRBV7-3 CASSLSPIEETQYF
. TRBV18 CASSPGRSYEQYF
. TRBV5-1 CASSPTGAPEAFF
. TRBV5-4 CASSPGQGMPSGNTIYF
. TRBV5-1 CASSNGLSGAWETQYF
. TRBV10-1 CASSPGLRIDEQYF
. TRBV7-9 CASSLYGTGDSPLHF
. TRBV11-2 CASSFRTGGYTF
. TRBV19 CASSIDRQGRHEQYF
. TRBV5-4 CASSFQGNEQFF
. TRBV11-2 CASSSRGSGGAGEQFF
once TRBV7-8 CASSETGTNSPLHF
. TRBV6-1 CASSETYRDRGHF
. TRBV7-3 CASSYQASGGDEQFF
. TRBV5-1 CASSLVVGPGGEQYF
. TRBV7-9 CASSLVGQTYEQYF
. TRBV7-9 CASSSGLAVTDTQYF
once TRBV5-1 CASSPRGGGGQPQHF
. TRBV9 CASSNIGTMPTGELFF
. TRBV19 CASSIGGGEAFF
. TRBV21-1 CASSSRRVEYGYTF
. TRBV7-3 CASARTSGGADTQYF
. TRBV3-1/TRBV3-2 CASSQERIGTEAFF
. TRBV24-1 CATSDLGREGPGELFF